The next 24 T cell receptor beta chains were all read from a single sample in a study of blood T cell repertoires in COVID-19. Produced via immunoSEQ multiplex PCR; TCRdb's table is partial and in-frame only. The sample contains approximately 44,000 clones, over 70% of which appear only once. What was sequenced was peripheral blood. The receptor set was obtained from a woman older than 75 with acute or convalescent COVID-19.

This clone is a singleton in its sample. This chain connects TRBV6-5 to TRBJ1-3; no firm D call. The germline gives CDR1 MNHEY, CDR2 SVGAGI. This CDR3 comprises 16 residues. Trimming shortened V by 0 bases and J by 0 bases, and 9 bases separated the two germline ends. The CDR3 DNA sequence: TGTGCCAGCAGTTACTCTGCTGGGAGCTCTGGAAACACCATATATTTT. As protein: CASSYSAGSSGNTIYF.

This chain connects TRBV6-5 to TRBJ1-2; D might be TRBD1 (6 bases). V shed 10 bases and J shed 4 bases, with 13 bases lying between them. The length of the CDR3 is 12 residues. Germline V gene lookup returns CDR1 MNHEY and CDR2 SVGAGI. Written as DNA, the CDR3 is TGTGCCACCGAACGAGGGGGCTATGGCTACACCTTC. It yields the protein CATERGGYGYTF.

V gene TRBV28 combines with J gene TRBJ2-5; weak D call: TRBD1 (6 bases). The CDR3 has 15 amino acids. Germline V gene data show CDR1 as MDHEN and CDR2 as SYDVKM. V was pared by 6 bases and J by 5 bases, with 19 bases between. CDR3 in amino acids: CASSSRDILRETQYF. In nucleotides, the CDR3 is TGTGCCAGCAGCTCTAGGGACATCCTTAGGGAGACCCAGTACTTC.

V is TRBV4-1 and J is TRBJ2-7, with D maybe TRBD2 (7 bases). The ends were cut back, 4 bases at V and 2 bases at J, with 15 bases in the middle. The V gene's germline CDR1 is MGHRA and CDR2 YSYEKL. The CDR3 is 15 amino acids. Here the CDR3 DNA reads TGCGCCAGCAGCCCCGGGGGGAGGGGGACCTACGAGCAGTACTTC. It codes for CASSPGGRGTYEQYF.

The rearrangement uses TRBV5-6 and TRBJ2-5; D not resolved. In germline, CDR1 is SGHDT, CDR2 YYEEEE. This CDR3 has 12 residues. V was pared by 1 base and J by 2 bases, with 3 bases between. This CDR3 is CASSLLQETQYF. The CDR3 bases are TGTGCCAGCAGCTTGTTACAAGAGACCCAGTACTTC.

This CDR3 is CASSVGVSVTGELFF. In nucleotides, the CDR3 is TGTGCCAGCAGCGTAGGGGTTAGCGTCACCGGGGAGCTGTTTTTT. The chain links TRBV9 to TRBJ2-2; possible D gene TRBD2, 5 bases. Trimming shortened V by 0 bases and J by 4 bases, and 10 bases separated the two germline ends. This CDR3 has 15 amino acids. CDR1 is SGDLS and CDR2 is YYNGEE in the germline V gene.

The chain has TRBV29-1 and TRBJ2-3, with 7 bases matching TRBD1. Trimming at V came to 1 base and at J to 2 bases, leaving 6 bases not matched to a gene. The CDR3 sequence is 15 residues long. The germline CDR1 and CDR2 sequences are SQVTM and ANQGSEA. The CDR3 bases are TGCAGCGTTGAAGGCCCGACAGGGAACACAGATACGCAGTATTTT. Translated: CSVEGPTGNTDTQYF.

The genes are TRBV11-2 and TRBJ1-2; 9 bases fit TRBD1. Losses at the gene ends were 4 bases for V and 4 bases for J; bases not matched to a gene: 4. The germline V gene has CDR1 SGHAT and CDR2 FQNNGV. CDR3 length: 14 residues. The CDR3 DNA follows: TGTGCCAGCAGCTCCGGGACAGGGCCCTATGGCTACACCTTC. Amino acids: CASSSGTGPYGYTF.

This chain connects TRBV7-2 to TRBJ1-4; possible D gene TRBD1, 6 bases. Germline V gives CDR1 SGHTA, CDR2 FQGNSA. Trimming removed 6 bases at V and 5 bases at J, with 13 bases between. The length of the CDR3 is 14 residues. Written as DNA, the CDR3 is TGTGCCAGCAGGGGGGCGGGCTTGAATGAAAAACTGTTTTTT. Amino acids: CASRGAGLNEKLFF.

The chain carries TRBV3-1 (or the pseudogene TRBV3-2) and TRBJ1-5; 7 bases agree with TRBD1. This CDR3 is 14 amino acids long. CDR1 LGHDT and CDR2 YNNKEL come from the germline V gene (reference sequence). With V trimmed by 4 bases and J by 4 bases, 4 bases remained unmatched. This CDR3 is CASSPMTGNQPQHF. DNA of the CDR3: TGTGCCAGCAGCCCTATGACAGGGAATCAGCCCCAGCATTTT.

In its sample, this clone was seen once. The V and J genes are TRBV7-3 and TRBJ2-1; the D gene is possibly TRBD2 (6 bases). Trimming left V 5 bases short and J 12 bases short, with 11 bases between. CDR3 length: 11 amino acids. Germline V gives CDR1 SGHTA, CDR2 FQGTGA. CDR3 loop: CASSPGVMQFF. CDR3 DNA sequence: TGTGCCAGCAGCCCGGGGGTAATGCAGTTCTTC.

CDR3 protein: CASRADRDTEAFF. Written as DNA, the CDR3 is TGTGCCAGCAGGGCCGACAGGGACACTGAAGCTTTCTTT. This chain uses TRBV2 with TRBJ1-1, with 7 bases matching TRBD1. CDR1 is SNHLY, CDR2 FYNNEI, per germline. The ends lost 6 bases at V and 3 bases at J; junction bases unmatched: 4. The CDR3 length is 13 residues.

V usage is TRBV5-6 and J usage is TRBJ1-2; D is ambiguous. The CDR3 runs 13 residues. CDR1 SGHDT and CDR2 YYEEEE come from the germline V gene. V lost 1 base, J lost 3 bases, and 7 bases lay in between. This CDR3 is CASSLLRDYGYTF. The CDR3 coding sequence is TGTGCCAGCAGCTTGTTGCGGGACTATGGCTACACCTTC.

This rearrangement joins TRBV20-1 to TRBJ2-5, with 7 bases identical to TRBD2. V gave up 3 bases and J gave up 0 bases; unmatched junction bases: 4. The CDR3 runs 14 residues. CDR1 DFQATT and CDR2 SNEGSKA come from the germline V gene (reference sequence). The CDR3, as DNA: TGCAGTGCTAGTAGAGCGGGGTACCAAGAGACCCAGTACTTC. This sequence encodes CSASRAGYQETQYF.

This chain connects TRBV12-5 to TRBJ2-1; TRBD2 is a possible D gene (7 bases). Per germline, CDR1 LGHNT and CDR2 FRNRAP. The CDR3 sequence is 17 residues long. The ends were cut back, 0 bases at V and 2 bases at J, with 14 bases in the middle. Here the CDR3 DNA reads TGTGCTAGTGGTTTGGTACAGGGCCTAGCGGCCTACAATGAGCAGTTCTTC. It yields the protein CASGLVQGLAAYNEQFF.

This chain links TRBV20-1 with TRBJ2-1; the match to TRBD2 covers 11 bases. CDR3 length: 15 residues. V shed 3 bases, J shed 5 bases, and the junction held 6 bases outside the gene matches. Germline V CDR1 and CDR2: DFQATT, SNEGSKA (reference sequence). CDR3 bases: TGCAGTGCTAGTAAGGGACTAGCGGCCAACAATGAGCAGTTCTTC. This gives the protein CSASKGLAANNEQFF.

The CDR3 here is CASSLQGSIYNEQFF. CDR3 sequence (DNA): TGTGCCAGCAGCTTACAGGGGTCAATCTACAATGAGCAGTTCTTC. J is TRBJ2-1 and V is TRBV7-3; possible D gene TRBD1, 6 bases. Germline V CDR1 and CDR2: SGHTA, FQGTGA. This CDR3 contains 15 residues. With 2 bases removed from V and 3 bases from J, the gap between germline ends came to 11 bases.

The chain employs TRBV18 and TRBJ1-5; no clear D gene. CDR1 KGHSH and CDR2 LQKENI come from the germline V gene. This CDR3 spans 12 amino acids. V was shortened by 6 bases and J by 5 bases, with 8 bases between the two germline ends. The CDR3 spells CASSYGDQPQHF. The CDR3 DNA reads TGTGCCAGCTCCTACGGTGATCAGCCCCAGCATTTT.

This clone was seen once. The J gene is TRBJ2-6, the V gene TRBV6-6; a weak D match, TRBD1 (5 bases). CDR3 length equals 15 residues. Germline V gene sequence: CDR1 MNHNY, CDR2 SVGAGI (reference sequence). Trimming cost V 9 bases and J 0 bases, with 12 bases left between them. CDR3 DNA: TGTGCCAGTCGACAGCGCAGCTCTGGGGCCAACGTCCTGACTTTC. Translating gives CASRQRSSGANVLTF.

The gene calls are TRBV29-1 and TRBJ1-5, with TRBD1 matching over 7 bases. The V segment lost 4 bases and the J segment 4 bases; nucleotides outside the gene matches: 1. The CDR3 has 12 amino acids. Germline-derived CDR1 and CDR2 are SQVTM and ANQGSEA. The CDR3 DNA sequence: TGCAGCGTTGCGGACAGGAATCAGCCCCAGCATTTT. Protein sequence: CSVADRNQPQHF. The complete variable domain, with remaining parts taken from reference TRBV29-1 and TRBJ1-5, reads SAVISQKPSRDICQRGTSLTIQCQVDSQVTMMFWYRQQPGQSLTLIATANQGSEATYESGFVIDKFPISRPNLTFSTLTVSNMSPEDSSIYLCSVADRNQPQHFGDGTRLSIL.

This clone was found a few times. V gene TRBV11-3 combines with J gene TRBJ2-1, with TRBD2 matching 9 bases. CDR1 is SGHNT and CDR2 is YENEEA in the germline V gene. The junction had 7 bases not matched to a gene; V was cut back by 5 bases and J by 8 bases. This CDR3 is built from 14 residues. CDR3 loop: CASSPGLAAHEQFF. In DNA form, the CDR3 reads TGTGCCAGCAGCCCGGGACTAGCAGCCCATGAGCAGTTCTTC.

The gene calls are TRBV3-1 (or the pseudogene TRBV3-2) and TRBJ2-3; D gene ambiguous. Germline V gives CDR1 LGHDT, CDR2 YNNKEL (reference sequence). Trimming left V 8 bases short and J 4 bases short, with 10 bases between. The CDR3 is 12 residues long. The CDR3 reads CASGISADTQYF. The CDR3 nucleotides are TGTGCCAGCGGCATATCCGCAGATACGCAGTATTTT.

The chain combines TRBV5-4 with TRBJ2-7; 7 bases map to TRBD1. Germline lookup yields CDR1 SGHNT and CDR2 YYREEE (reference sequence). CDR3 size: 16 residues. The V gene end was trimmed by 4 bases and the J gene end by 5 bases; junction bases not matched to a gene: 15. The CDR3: CASSRPRQGVGDEQYF. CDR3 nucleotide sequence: TGTGCCAGCAGCCGTCCCAGACAGGGCGTGGGGGACGAGCAGTACTTC. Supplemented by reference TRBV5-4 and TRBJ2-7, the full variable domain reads ETGVTQSPTHLIKTRGQQVTLRCSSQSGHNTVSWYQQALGQGPQFIFQYYREEENGRGNFPPRFSGLQFPNYSSELNVNALELDDSALYLCASSRPRQGVGDEQYFGPGTRLTVT.

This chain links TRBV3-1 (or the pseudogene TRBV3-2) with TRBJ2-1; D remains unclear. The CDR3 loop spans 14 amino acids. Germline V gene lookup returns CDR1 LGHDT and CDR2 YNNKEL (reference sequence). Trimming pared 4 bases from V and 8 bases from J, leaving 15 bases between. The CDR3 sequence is CASSRLGFGYEQFF. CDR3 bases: TGTGCCAGCAGCCGCCTCGGGTTTGGTTATGAGCAGTTCTTC.